The entry that follows covers one T cell receptor (beta chain) sequence. These data come from a study of blood T cell repertoires in COVID-19. Study at large: Material from acute and convalescent COVID-19 was sourced from the United States, Italy and Spain. T cells, B-cell-depleted T cells, or PBMCs provided the cDNA or gDNA that served as material.

CDR3 length equals 15 residues. Losses at the gene ends were 4 bases for V and 3 bases for J; bases not matched to a gene: 10. CDR1 SGDLS and CDR2 YYNGEE come from the germline V gene. Authors' data handling: Researchers report that nucleated cell counts were estimated from reference gene primer amplification. The data were produced by immunoSEQ multiplex PCR, yet TCRdb's version contains in-frame clones alone and is incomplete. Clone size and V and J calls were adopted from that table, with D and trimming inferred from the DNA. The table shows 55,000 to 75,000 clones, with around three quarters occurring only once.

Sequences were obtained from peripheral blood. V usage is TRBV9 and J usage is TRBJ2-7, with 7 positions matching TRBD1. The clonotype was recovered from a human donor in a cohort sampled during active COVID-19. The CDR3 DNA is TGTGCCAGCAGCCCACAATCAGGGGGTTACTACGAGCAGTACTTC. Its translation is CASSPQSGGYYEQYF.